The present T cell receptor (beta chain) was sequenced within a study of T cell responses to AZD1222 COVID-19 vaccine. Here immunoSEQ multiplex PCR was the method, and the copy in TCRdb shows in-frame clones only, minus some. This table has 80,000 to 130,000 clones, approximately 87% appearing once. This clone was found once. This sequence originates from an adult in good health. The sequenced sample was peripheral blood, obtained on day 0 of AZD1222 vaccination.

The DNA for the CDR3 is TGCGCCAGCAGCTTAGAAAGCGTAACATACAATGAGCAGTTCTTC. Its protein product is CASSLESVTYNEQFF. The chain carries TRBV5-1 and TRBJ2-1, with unresolved D. The CDR3 is 15 amino acids. The germline V gene has CDR1 SGHRS and CDR2 YFSETQ. The V end lost 2 bases, the J end lost 4 bases, and 13 bases lay between the germline ends.